Detailed here is one TCR beta chain. Antigen specificity is unknown. This sample was included in a study of regulatory T cells in long-lasting Graves disease. Noted time point: persistent/refractory GD, antithyroid drugs over 5 years with positive TRAb. The TCR library was prepared using RNA isolated from PBMCs. Study results and limitations: Persistent disease was characterized by preferential usage of TRBV28, TRBJ1-2 and TRBJ2-5. Persistent Graves' patients showed less TCR diversity than newly diagnosed ones. Persistent patients had more shared public clonotypes (around 2,500) than new patients (around 1,000).

V shed 0 bases and J shed 0 bases, with 24 bases lying between them. The CDR3 contains 20 residues. The germline gives CDR1 SGHRS, CDR2 YFSETQ. The TCR beta library used iRepertoire HTBI primers with Arm-PCR amplification of CDR3. TCRdb analysed the multiplex PCR reads with MiXCR anew, one entry per CDR3 protein. There are about 660,000 distinct CDR3 sequences in the sample; about 32% occur only once, and roughly 41% lies in the top ten. The TCR originated in a female donor with Graves disease. Sequences were derived from peripheral blood mononuclear cells (PBMCs), sampled when the disease was refractory, from a patient treated with antithyroid drugs. This chain joins TRBV5-1 and TRBJ1-1; D unclear. This chain's CDR3 is CASSLALGIGSAALNTEAFF. Written as DNA, the CDR3 is TGCGCCAGCAGCTTGGCCCTTGGTATCGGAAGTGCCGCTCTGAACACTGAAGCTTTCTTT.